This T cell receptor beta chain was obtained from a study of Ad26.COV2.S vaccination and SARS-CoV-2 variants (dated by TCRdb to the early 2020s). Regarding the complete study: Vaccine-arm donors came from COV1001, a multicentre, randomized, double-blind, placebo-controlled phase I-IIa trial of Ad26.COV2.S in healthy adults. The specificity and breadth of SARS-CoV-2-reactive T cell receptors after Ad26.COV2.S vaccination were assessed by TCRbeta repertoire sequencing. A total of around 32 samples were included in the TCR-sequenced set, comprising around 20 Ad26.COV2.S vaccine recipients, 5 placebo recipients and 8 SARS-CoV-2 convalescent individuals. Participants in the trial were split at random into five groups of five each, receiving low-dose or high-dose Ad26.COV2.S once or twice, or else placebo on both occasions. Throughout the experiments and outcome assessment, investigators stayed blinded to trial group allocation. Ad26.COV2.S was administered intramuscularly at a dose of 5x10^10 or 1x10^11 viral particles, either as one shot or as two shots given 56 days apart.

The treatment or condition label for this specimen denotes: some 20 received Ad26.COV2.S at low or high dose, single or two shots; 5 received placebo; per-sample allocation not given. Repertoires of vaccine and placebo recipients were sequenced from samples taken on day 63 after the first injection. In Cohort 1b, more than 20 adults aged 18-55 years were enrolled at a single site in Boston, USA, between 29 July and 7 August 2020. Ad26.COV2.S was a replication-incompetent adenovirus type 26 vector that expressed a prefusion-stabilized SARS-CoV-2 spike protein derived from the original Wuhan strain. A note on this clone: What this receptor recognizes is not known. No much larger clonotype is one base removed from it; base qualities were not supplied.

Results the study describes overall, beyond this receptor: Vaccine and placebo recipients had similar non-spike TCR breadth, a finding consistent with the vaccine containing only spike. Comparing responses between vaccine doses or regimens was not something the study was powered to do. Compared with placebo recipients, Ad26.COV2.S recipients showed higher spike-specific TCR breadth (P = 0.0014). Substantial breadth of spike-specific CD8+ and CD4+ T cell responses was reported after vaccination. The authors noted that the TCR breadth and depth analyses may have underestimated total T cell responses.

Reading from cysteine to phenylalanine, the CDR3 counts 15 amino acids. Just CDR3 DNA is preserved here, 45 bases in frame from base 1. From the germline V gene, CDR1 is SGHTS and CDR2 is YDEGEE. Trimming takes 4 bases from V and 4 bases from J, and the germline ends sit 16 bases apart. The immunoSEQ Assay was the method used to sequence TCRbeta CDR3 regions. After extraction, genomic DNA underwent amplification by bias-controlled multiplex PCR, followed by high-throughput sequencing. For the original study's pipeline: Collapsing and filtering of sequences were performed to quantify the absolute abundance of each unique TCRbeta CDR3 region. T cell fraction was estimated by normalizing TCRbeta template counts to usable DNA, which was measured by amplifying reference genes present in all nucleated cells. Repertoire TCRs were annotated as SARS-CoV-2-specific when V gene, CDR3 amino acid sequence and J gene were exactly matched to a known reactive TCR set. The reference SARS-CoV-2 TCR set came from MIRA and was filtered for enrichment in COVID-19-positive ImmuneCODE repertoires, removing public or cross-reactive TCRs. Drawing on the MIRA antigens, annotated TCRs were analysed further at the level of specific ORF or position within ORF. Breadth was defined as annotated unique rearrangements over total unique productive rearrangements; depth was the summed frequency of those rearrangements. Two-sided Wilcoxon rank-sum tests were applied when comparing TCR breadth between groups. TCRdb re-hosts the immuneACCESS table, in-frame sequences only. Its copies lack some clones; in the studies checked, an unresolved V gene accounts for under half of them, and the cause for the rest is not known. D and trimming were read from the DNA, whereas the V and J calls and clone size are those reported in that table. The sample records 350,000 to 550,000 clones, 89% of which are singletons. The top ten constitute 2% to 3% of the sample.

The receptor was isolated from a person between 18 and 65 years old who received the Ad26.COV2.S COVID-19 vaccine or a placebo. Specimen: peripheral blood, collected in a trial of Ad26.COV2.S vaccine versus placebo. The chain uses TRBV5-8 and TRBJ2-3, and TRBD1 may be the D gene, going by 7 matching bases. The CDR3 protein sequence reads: CASSPGGGDADTQYF. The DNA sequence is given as TGTGCCAGCAGCCCAGGGGGAGGAGACGCAGATACGCAGTATTTT.